The 23 T cell receptor beta chains listed next were all sequenced from one sample in a study of cytomegalovirus exposure and HLA in healthy donors. The primer mix had 60 Vbeta and 13 Jbeta primers. Here immunoSEQ multiplex PCR was the method, and the copy in TCRdb shows in-frame clones only, minus some. Altogether some 98,000 clones are present, 9.4% being singletons, with the ten largest covering around 4.9%. Sequences were obtained from PBMCs. The receptor set was obtained from a man aged 50 to 60 in good health and CMV-seropositive.

V usage is TRBV5-4 and J usage is TRBJ1-6, with D perhaps matching TRBD1 (6 bases). Germline values: CDR1 SGHNT, CDR2 YYREEE (reference sequence). The CDR3 has 17 amino acids. The V gene lost 5 bases and the J gene lost 9 bases, with 24 bases spanning the gap. The CDR3 bases are TGTGCCAGCAGTCTCTCATCGGGACAAAGAAGCGGTTCACCCCTCCACTTT. Protein product: CASSLSSGQRSGSPLHF.

The sample holds a few counts of this clone. This chain connects TRBV10-3 to TRBJ2-7; unclear D gene. CDR1 and CDR2 (germline): ENHRY, SYGVKD. This CDR3 contains 14 residues. Trimming took 2 bases from V and 0 from J, leaving 8 bases between them. CDR3 bases: TGTGCCATCAGTGAGGGCATTCTCTCCTACGAGCAGTACTTC. This sequence encodes CAISEGILSYEQYF.

The rearrangement joins TRBV6-5 to TRBJ2-7; D is perhaps TRBD2 (5 bases). The CDR3 extends over 15 amino acids. The V end was cut by 5 bases, the J end by 3 bases, with 17 bases between. The germline gives CDR1 MNHEY, CDR2 SVGAGI. CDR3 sequence reads: CASSPGGGPSYEQYF. The CDR3 DNA follows: TGTGCCAGCAGTCCCGGTGGAGGACCCAGCTACGAGCAGTACTTC.

This clone has just a few counts. V is TRBV10-3 and J is TRBJ2-5, with TRBD1 matching over 10 bases. The J call is doubtful: the DNA matches TRBJ2-7 better. Germline assignment: CDR1 ENHRY and CDR2 SYGVKD. There are 14 residues in the CDR3. CDR3 DNA: TGTGCCGCAAGAGCCGGGACAGGGGTATACGAGCAGTACTTC. Its translation: CAARAGTGVYEQYF.

Details on this clone: This probably arose from a read error, given a far larger clone one base away. The CDR3 nucleotides read TGTGCCAGCAGCCCCCCTAGTGAGGCCCAGTACTTC. Translating gives CASSPPSEAQYF. This rearrangement joins TRBV28 to TRBJ2-5; D is uncertain. This CDR3 region has 12 residues. Trimming took 6 bases from V and 9 from J, leaving 14 bases between them. CDR1 is MDHEN, CDR2 SYDVKM, per germline.

This clone was counted between two and nine times. V usage is TRBV28 and J usage is TRBJ1-2, with a weak D call TRBD1 (5 bases). Germline V CDR1 and CDR2: MDHEN, SYDVKM. The V gene lost 0 bases and the J gene lost 8 bases, with 22 bases spanning the gap. This CDR3 contains 17 residues. CDR3 sequence: CASSLWGPRGALWGYTF. The CDR3 DNA reads as TGTGCCAGCAGTTTATGGGGCCCTAGGGGTGCCCTATGGGGCTACACCTTC.

The gene calls are TRBV19 and TRBJ1-5, with 12 bases aligning to TRBD1. J lost 2 bases, V lost 3 bases, and 8 bases had no gene match. Germline-derived CDR1 and CDR2 are LNHDA and SQIVND (reference sequence). The CDR3 has 18 amino acids. The CDR3 spells CASSIRDRGLDRNQPQHF. The CDR3 region has the DNA TGTGCCAGTAGTATCCGGGACAGGGGGCTAGATCGCAATCAGCCCCAGCATTTT.

The chain couples TRBV14 to TRBJ1-1, with D unclear. Germline assignment: CDR1 SGHDN and CDR2 FVKESK. The CDR3 extends over 17 amino acids. V was clipped by 0 bases and J by 1 base, with 15 bases between them. The DNA for the CDR3 is TGTGCCAGCAGCCAAGATCGGGCGGGGATTTGGAACACTGAAGCTTTCTTT. Its protein is CASSQDRAGIWNTEAFF.

The table lists this clone with a few counts. V gene TRBV15 combines with J gene TRBJ2-5; D remains ambiguous. CDR3 length: 16 residues. Per germline, CDR1 LNHNV and CDR2 YYDKDF (reference sequence). The ends were cut back, 5 bases at V and 2 bases at J, with 18 bases in the middle. CDR3 residues: CATSRRPLGLQETQYF. The CDR3 bases are TGTGCCACCAGCCGACGACCCCTGGGCCTACAAGAGACCCAGTACTTC.

This clone was observed a handful of times. This rearrangement joins TRBV19 to TRBJ2-6; 9 bases map to TRBD1. CDR3 size: 18 residues. The ends lost 5 bases at V and 0 bases at J; junction bases unmatched: 8. Germline-derived CDR1 and CDR2 are LNHDA and SQIVND (reference sequence). The CDR3 sequence is CASSSKGQGISGANVLTF. In nucleotides, the CDR3 is TGTGCCAGTAGTTCTAAAGGACAGGGGATCTCTGGGGCCAACGTCCTGACTTTC.

This clone was seen only a few times. A read error may produce the germline difference seen at one junction end. The V and J genes are TRBV10-3 and TRBJ2-1; TRBD2 matches at 14 bases. Germline V gene data show CDR1 as ENHRY and CDR2 as SYGVKD. The CDR3 consists of 15 residues. The CDR3 loop is CASSSGTSGSNEQFF. The CDR3, as DNA: TGTGCCAGCAGTTCCGGGACTAGCGGGAGTAATGAGCAGTTCTTC.

This chain links TRBV28 with TRBJ1-5; unclear D gene. CDR1 and CDR2 (germline): MDHEN, SYDVKM. The CDR3 covers 15 residues. V lost 6 bases and J 0 bases, leaving 12 bases between the germline ends. In nucleotides, the CDR3 is TGTGCCAGCAGCCGTACGAGGCCTAGCAATCAGCCCCAGCATTTT. Its translation is CASSRTRPSNQPQHF. Drawing the rest from reference TRBV28 and TRBJ1-5, the complete variable domain is DVKVTQSSRYLVKRTGEKVFLECVQDMDHENMFWYRQDPGLGLRLIYFSYDVKMKEKGDIPEGYSVSREKKERFSLILESASTNQTSMYLCASSRTRPSNQPQHFGDGTRLSIL.

This clone has just one count. The chain's CDR3 is CASSSLPEQFF. The CDR3 bases are TGTGCCAGCAGCTCTCTTCCTGAGCAGTTCTTC. The genes are TRBV7-9 and TRBJ2-1; D ambiguous. Germline-derived CDR1 and CDR2 are SEHNR and FQNEAQ (reference sequence). V was clipped by 4 bases and J by 9 bases, with 7 bases between them. The CDR3 consists of 11 residues.

The rearrangement joins TRBV10-3 to TRBJ2-1; 7 positions agree with TRBD1. V gave up 6 bases and J gave up 9 bases; unmatched junction bases: 5. The V gene's germline CDR1 is ENHRY and CDR2 SYGVKD. The length of the CDR3 is 12 residues. CDR3 in DNA: TGTGCCATCAGGGAAGGGGGCGGTGAGCAGTTCTTC. Amino acid sequence: CAIREGGGEQFF.

This clone was seen a handful of times. This rearrangement joins TRBV5-1 to TRBJ1-2; 7 nucleotides align to TRBD1. CDR1 and CDR2 (germline): SGHRS, YFSETQ. V dropped 4 bases and J dropped 8; count of bases not matched to a gene: 14. The length of the CDR3 is 15 residues. Written as DNA, the CDR3 is TGCGCCAGCAGCATAGACAGGGCCTCAGATAGCGGCTACACCTTC. Encoded protein: CASSIDRASDSGYTF.

The gene calls are TRBV12-5 and TRBJ2-1; D is ambiguous. Germline-derived CDR1 and CDR2 are LGHNT and FRNRAP. This CDR3 is built from 13 residues. V lost 7 bases and J lost 5, with 12 bases in between. The CDR3 protein is CASALPPNNEQFF. The DNA for the CDR3 is TGTGCTAGTGCCCTCCCCCCTAACAATGAGCAGTTCTTC.

This sequence joins TRBV5-4 and TRBJ2-1; 8 nucleotides match TRBD2. V trimming: 4 bases; J trimming: 8 bases; junction bases outside the gene matches: 8. CDR1 is SGHNT, CDR2 YYREEE, per germline (reference sequence). The CDR3 has 14 amino acids. In nucleotides, the CDR3 is TGTGCCAGCAGCCGGGGTGTCGGGGGGGATGAGCAGTTCTTC. This translates into CASSRGVGGDEQFF.

The chain combines TRBV14 with TRBJ2-5; a weak D match, TRBD2 (5 bases). CDR1 is SGHDN, CDR2 FVKESK, per germline. The CDR3 is made up of 16 amino acids. V shed 3 bases and J shed 0 bases, with 14 bases lying between them. The CDR3 DNA follows: TGTGCCAGCAGCCATTTCCGAGCGGAAAACCAAGAGACCCAGTACTTC. The encoded protein is CASSHFRAENQETQYF. The full variable domain, in which reference TRBV14 and TRBJ2-5 provide the parts outside the CDR3, is EAGVTQFPSHSVIEKGQTVTLRCDPISGHDNLYWYRRVMGKEIKFLLHFVKESKQDESGMPNNRFLAERTGGTYSTLKVQPAELEDSGVYFCASSHFRAENQETQYFGPGTRLLVL.

This clone was recorded a few times. This chain uses TRBV27 with TRBJ2-3, with D possibly matching TRBD2 (5 bases). CDR1 is MNHEY and CDR2 is SMNVEV in the germline V gene (reference sequence). CDR3 length: 14 amino acids. Trimming took off 6 bases at V and 2 bases at J, with 12 bases between the two ends. CDR3 DNA sequence: TGTGCCAGCAGGCCGGACTCATACACAGATACGCAGTATTTT. Protein: CASRPDSYTDTQYF.

The V gene is TRBV30, the J gene TRBJ2-1; TRBD2 matches at 12 bases. Germline assignment: CDR1 GTSNPN and CDR2 SVGIG (reference sequence). With V trimmed by 7 bases and J by 0 bases, 7 bases remained unmatched. CDR3 length: 16 amino acids. The CDR3 region is CALRGLAGHSYNEQFF. CDR3 bases: TGTGCCTTACGAGGACTAGCGGGACACTCCTACAATGAGCAGTTCTTC.

CDR3 region: CASSTLQGGETQYF. The CDR3 nucleotides read TGTGCCAGCAGTACCCTACAGGGGGGAGAGACCCAGTACTTC. This chain joins TRBV27 and TRBJ2-5; TRBD1 aligns across 8 bases. Germline-derived CDR1 and CDR2 are MNHEY and SMNVEV (reference sequence). The junction had 6 bases not matched to a gene; V was cut back by 5 bases and J by 4 bases. CDR3 size: 14 residues.

This clone appeared a few times. The chain has TRBV15 and TRBJ1-4; weak D call: TRBD1 (6 bases). V shed 0 bases and J shed 4 bases, with 9 bases lying between them. This CDR3 is built from 15 residues. The germline CDR1 and CDR2 sequences are LNHNV and YYDKDF (reference sequence). The CDR3 coding sequence is TGTGCCACCAGCAGAGAGGACAGCCGTAATGAAAAACTGTTTTTT. Translation gives CATSREDSRNEKLFF.

The rearrangement joins TRBV4-1 to TRBJ2-6; the match to TRBD1 covers 8 bases. Germline loops: CDR1 MGHRA, CDR2 YSYEKL. Unmatched junction bases numbered 14, after V lost 4 bases and J lost 3 bases. The CDR3 totals 19 residues. The CDR3 DNA is TGCGCCAGCAGCCGCGACAGGGGTGTTGGGGGTGATGGGGCCAACGTCCTGACTTTC. Protein product: CASSRDRGVGGDGANVLTF.